This T cell receptor (beta chain) was sequenced during a study of cytomegalovirus exposure and HLA in healthy donors. Study-wide results and limits: About 87% or about 30% of the time was how often most TCR beta V segments were productive, according to an earlier analysis. Evidence from a later analysis indicated that most CMV-associated TCR beta chains looked HLA-restricted.

PCR was performed using 60 Vbeta and 13 Jbeta primers. The assay was immunoSEQ multiplex PCR, and TCRdb's table has in-frame clones only and misses some. Among over 150,000 clones, 77% were seen once, and the ten largest hold roughly 7%. The CDR3 has 12 residues. Trimming pared 8 bases from V and 4 bases from J, leaving 11 bases between. Per the germline V gene, CDR1 is MNHNS and CDR2 is SASEGT. As to this clone: What it binds is unknown.

The sequenced material came from PBMCs. The source of this sequence is a male donor in good health and CMV-seropositive. The chain carries TRBV6-1 and TRBJ1-2; tentative D call: TRBD1 (5 bases). The DNA for the CDR3 is TGTGCCAGCGCGGCAGGGCTCTATGGCTACACCTTC. This encodes CASAAGLYGYTF.